Reported below is one T cell receptor (beta chain). Its target is not known. The same CDR3 is also encoded by other DNA sequences in this sample. This specimen comes from a study of CD8+ T cells in alopecia areata. Findings and limits, study-wide: Scalp lesions, especially in alopecia totalis/universalis, had higher clonality than normal scalp. Alphabeta T cells residing in normal skin are also sequenced in scalp samples. Sharing of TCR sequences between patients (possibly for HLA-related reasons) was less clear than in mice.

The germline CDR1 and CDR2 sequences are SGHNT and YYREEE (reference sequence). V lost 1 base and J 7 bases, leaving 3 bases between the germline ends. This CDR3 comprises 11 residues. Isolated RNA was reverse transcribed into cDNA used as the sequencing template. The table came from immunoSEQ multiplex PCR; TCRdb's copy has only in-frame clones and leaves some out. The sample includes approximately 150,000 clones, 55% of them seen just once. The researchers isolated CD4+ and CD8+ T cells from PBMCs by sorting. The receptor was derived from a human donor in good health. V gene TRBV5-4 combines with J gene TRBJ2-1; D remains unclear. Material for sequencing was CD4+ T cells sorted from blood. The CDR3 DNA is TGTGCCAGCAGCTTGCGGAATGAGCAGTTCTTC. Amino acids: CASSLRNEQFF.